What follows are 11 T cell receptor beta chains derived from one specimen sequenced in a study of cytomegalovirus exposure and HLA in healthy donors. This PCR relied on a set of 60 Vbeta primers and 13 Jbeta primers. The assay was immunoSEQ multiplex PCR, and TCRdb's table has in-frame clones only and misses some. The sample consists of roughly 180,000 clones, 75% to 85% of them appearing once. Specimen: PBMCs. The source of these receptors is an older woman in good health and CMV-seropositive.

CDR3 residues: CAWSVRGSQPQHF. CDR3 nucleotides: TGTGCCTGGAGTGTCCGAGGGTCTCAGCCCCAGCATTTT. The V gene is TRBV30, the J gene TRBJ1-5; the D is unclear. Germline values: CDR1 GTSNPN, CDR2 SVGIG (reference sequence). This CDR3 is built from 13 residues. V lost 0 bases, J lost 6 bases, and 9 bases lay in between.

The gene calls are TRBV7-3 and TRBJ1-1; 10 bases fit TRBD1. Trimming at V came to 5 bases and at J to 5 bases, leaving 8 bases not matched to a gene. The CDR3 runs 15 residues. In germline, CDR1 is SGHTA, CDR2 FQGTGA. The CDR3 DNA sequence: TGTGCCAGCAGCCAGGGCGGACAGGGGGGAACTGAAGCTTTCTTT. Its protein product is CASSQGGQGGTEAFF.

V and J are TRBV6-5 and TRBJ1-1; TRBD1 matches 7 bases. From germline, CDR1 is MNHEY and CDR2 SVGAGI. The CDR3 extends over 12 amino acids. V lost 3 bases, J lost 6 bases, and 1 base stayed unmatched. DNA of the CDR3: TGTGCCAGCAGTTATCAGGGGGCTGAAGCTTTCTTT. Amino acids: CASSYQGAEAFF.

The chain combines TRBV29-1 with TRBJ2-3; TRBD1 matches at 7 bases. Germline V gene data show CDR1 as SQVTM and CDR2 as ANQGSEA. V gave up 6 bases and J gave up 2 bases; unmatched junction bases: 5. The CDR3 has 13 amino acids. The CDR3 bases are TGCAGCGTCGCCGGGACAGACACAGATACGCAGTATTTT. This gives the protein CSVAGTDTDTQYF.

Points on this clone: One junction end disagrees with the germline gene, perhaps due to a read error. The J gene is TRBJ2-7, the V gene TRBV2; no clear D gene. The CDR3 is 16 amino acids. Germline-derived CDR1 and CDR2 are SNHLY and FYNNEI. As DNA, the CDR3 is TGTGCCAGCAGCGAAGGGTTACTTTGGAGCTCCTACGAGCAGTACTTC. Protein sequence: CASSEGLLWSSYEQYF. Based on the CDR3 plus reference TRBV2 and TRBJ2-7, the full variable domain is EPEVTQTPSHQVTQMGQEVILRCVPISNHLYFYWYRQILGQKVEFLVSFYNNEISEKSEIFDDQFSVERPDGSNFTLKIRSTKLEDSAMYFCASSEGLLWSSYEQYFGPGTRLTVT.

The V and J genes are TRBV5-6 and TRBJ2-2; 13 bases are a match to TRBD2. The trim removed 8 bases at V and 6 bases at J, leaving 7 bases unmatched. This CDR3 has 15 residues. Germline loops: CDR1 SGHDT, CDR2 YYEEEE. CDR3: CASRTSGSWAGELFF. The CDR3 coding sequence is TGTGCCAGTAGGACTAGCGGGAGTTGGGCCGGGGAGCTGTTTTTT. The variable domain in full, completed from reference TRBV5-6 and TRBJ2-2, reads DAGVTQSPTHLIKTRGQQVTLRCSPKSGHDTVSWYQQALGQGPQFIFQYYEEEERQRGNFPDRFSGHQFPNYSSELNVNALLLGDSALYLCASRTSGSWAGELFFGEGSRLTVL.

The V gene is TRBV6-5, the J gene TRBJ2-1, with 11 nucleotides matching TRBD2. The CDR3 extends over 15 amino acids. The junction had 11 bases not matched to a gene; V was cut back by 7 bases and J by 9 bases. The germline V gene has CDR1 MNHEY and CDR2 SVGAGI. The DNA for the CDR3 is TGTGCCAGCACTATGTCCGGGACTAGCGGCCGTGAGCAGTTCTTC. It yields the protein CASTMSGTSGREQFF.

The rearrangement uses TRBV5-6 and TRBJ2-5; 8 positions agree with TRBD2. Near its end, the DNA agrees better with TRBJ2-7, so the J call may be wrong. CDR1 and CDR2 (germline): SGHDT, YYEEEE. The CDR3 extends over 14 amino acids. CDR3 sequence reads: CASSRGLDTYEQYF. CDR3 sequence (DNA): TGTGCCAGCAGCCGGGGACTAGACACCTACGAGCAGTACTTC.

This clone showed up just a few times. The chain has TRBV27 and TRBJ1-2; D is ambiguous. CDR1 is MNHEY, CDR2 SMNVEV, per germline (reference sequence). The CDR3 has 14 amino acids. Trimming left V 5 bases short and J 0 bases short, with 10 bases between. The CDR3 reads CASSPSGANYGYTF. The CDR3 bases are TGTGCCAGCAGTCCCTCCGGGGCTAACTATGGCTACACCTTC.

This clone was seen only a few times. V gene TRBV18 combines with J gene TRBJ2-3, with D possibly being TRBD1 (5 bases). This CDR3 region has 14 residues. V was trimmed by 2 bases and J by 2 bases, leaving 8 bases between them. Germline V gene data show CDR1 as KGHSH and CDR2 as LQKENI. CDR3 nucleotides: TGTGCCAGCTCACCATTCAGGGACACAGATACGCAGTATTTT. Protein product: CASSPFRDTDTQYF.

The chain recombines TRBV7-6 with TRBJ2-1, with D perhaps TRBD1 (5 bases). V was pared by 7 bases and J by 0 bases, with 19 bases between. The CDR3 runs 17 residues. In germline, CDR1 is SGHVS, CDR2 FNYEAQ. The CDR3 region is CASTSGQIGFSYNEQFF. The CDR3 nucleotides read TGTGCCAGCACCTCAGGACAAATTGGTTTCTCCTACAATGAGCAGTTCTTC.